This T cell receptor (beta chain) was obtained from a study of cytomegalovirus exposure and HLA in healthy donors (TCRdb year 2017). About the study as a whole: According to an earlier analysis of several hundred of the donors, 150 million to 200 million T cells yielded 117 million unique TCR beta sequences and around 280 Gb of sequence data. Roughly 300 gigabases of sequencing data and approximately 93 million unique TCR sequences were included in an early release covering roughly 600 HLA-typed donors. Of the 350 to 400 genotyped donors, about 84% fell in the genetic ancestry cluster associated with self-reported Caucasian donors. The study was designed to test whether signatures of past pathogen exposure could be identified by cataloging public T cell receptors. The study used immunosequencing to profile the T cell repertoires of some 600 subjects and linked those repertoires to cytomegalovirus serostatus. A separate validation cohort of roughly 110 different subjects was used in addition to the roughly 670-subject first cohort. High-throughput TCR immunosequencing, statistical association of individual TCRs with disease status, and machine learning were combined to predict cytomegalovirus infection status. A later analysis re-examined previously published TCR beta repertoires from hundreds of donors and added high-resolution HLA genotyping to investigate patterns of TCR occurrence. The later analysis used no new phenotypic data to find candidate immune exposures, relying instead on TCR beta sequences and their occurrence across donors. An earlier analysis of several hundred of the donors applied high-throughput TCR beta sequencing to assess whether each TCR beta V gene segment acted as functional or pseudogenic. Donor age, sex, ethnicity and CMV serostatus were compiled alongside the repertoire data. Genome-wide SNP genotypes for about 55% of the roughly 670 donors were used in a later genetic analysis, which treated that subset as a discovery cohort. All discovery cohort repertoires had been generated using a single sequencing platform. Both class I and class II loci were covered by HLA typing, at four-digit resolution. The number of typed donors differed by locus: 629-630 for A, B, C, DRB1 and DQB1; 500 to 550 for DQA1; around 610 for DPA1; and roughly 490 for DPB1. Several DR-DQ haplotypes were treated as single units for association and clustering because of strong linkage in the cohort. Among 300 to 500 genotyped donors of the cohort, an average of approximately 240,000 unique TCR beta nucleotide sequences was sequenced per donor, of which about 18% were non-productive.

CDR1 SGHTS and CDR2 YDEGEE are derived from the germline V gene. The germline V and J ends show losses of 2 bases and 0 bases respectively, and no gene match explains 5 bases of the junction. The CDR3 goes from the cysteine to the phenylalanine over 15 residues. Solely the CDR3 DNA is kept, with 45 bases framed from the first base. With regard to this clone: Its target antigen remains unknown. The sample holds no much larger clone one base away, and base qualities are not on file.

Beyond this particular receptor, the publication reports: About 15 rarely observed V segments, including chromosome 9 orphons, were excluded from the earlier analysis of just under 600 of the donors because counts were too low. In a later analysis, HLA-associated TCR beta chains were found to be more clonally expanded and to have lower generation probabilities than equally common non-associated chains. Roughly uniform sequencing depth across donors was assumed in presence/absence analyses, although this assumption may not hold. An earlier analysis of approximately 590 of the donors showed that most TCR beta V segments appeared in productive rearrangements either about 87% or about 30% of the time, which broadly matched IMGT annotations. According to a later analysis, parvovirus B19, influenza, CMV and Epstein-Barr virus appeared linked to several top co-occurrence clusters. At a false discovery rate of 0.05, a later analysis linked about 17,000 TCR beta sequences to specific HLA alleles. In a later genetic analysis, fewer N-insertions in productive TCRs were reported among donors in an Asian-associated ancestry cluster than the roughly 640-donor mean. In a later analysis, most CMV-associated TCR beta chains were found to appear HLA-restricted, with HLA associations seemingly driven largely by CMV exposure. The only immune exposure information available for the cohort was CMV serostatus. A further reported finding was that TCR beta sequences accurately predicted the HLA-A and HLA-B alleles for most subjects in the first cohort. The classifier was reported to diagnose cytomegalovirus status with high specificity and sensitivity in both the original cohort and the validation cohort. In the study, some 180 TCR beta chains were listed as associated with cytomegalovirus. Three of the identified cytomegalovirus-associated TCR beta chains were confirmed in vitro to be specific for cytomegalovirus antigens. Most TCR sequences were observed very rarely across donors, whereas some public TCRs were present in many individuals. HLA typing was unavailable for some donors at each locus, so association tests used only the typed subset. When HLA alleles, especially DR and DQ, strongly co-occurred, TCR associations were difficult to assign to individual alleles. The authors suggested that the approach could potentially be extended to other disease states and immunological phenotypes. In a later analysis, TCR association rates were found to vary across HLA loci, with the most associated TCRs seen for DRB1 alleles and the fewest for HLA-C alleles. A group of highly shared sequence variants was considered likely to be a technical artifact of the sequencing pipeline. Because the 87-base-pair reads could not distinguish some IMGT-functional V segments, including TRBV6-2 and TRBV6-3, those segments were excluded. Only TCR beta chains were sequenced in this cohort, and the absence of alpha or paired-chain data limited detectable features. Linkage disequilibrium might explain the correlated functional status among segregating V segments, but an unknown experimental factor could not be excluded. A later genetic analysis associated a missense DCLRE1C variant with V-gene and J-gene trimming of TCR beta chains, and an independent cohort replicated the association.

Preparation of the library involved the immunoSEQ multiplex PCR assay. A mixture of 60 forward primers for TCR Vbeta segments and 13 reverse primers for TCR Jbeta segments was used in the multiplex PCR. The CDR3 region of rearranged TCR beta genes was amplified from genomic DNA by a multiplex PCR assay. The Illumina HiSeq System was used to sequence the amplified TCR beta libraries as 87-base-pair reads. In the original analysis: In a later analysis, around 80 million unique TCR beta chains were counted across the approximately 670 repertoires, and approximately 11 million of these chains were shared by at least two donors. Raw reads were error-corrected and collapsed into unique sequences with a nearest-neighbor algorithm that merged closely related sequences to remove PCR and sequencing errors. Alignment of CDR3 sequences to IMGT reference sequences was used to assign V, D and J gene segments. For a sequence to be retained, a match of at least six nucleotides was required to both a V gene segment and a J gene segment. A rearrangement counted as productive if the CDR3 had no stop codons and remained in frame with V and J, and every other rearrangement counted as non-productive. CDR3 was defined by IMGT convention, running from the second conserved V-encoded cysteine to the conserved J-encoded phenylalanine. In an earlier analysis of roughly 580 of the donors, sequences lacking an unambiguous match to a single V gene segment were excluded. In an earlier analysis of almost 600 of the donors, a V segment was called functional when productive rearrangements were above 56.7%, and segregating when the standard deviation between donors exceeded 5%. A statistical classification framework was developed to diagnose cytomegalovirus status using the catalog of TCR beta chain sequences. V and J gene assignment, in a later analysis, came from comparing TCR nucleotide sequences with IMGT/GENE-DB human TR gene sequences. In a later analysis, CDR3 sequences and most-parsimonious VDJ recombination scenarios were assigned using the TCRdist pipeline. In a later analysis, each TCR beta chain was defined by its CDR3 amino acid sequence together with its V-gene family, and reads without a unique V-gene family were excluded. In a later analysis, some 600 highly shared, low-generation-probability nucleotide sequences were removed to address suspected cross-contamination and a sequencing artifact. A later analysis calculated a clonal expansion index for each public chain from normalized within-repertoire ranks of inferred template counts. In a later analysis, generation probabilities were computed using a VDJ recombination model fitted to out-of-frame rearrangements, and the results were checked against IGoR. A later analysis scored TCR-TCR, TCR-HLA and TCR-CMV co-occurrence with hypergeometric tests, applying a repertoire-size bias correction to TCR pairs. In a later analysis, false discovery rates were estimated by permuting HLA or CMV assignments 20 times. In a later analysis, co-occurring TCRs were grouped using DBSCAN, with TCRdist sequence similarity added in when clustering inside HLA-allele-positive subsets. Repertoires with fewer than 30,000 or more than 120,000 public chains were left out of co-occurrence clustering, as were a few repertoires with anomalous nucleotide sharing. TCRdb re-hosts the immuneACCESS table, in-frame sequences only. Its copies lack some clones; in the studies checked, an unresolved V gene accounts for under half of them, and the cause for the rest is not known. V and J calls and clone size are copied from that table; D and trimming were computed from the DNA. Present in this sample are 95,000 to 100,000 clones, over 65% of which were seen just once. Jointly, the top ten make up 3% to 3.5% of the sample.

The cohort consisted of 670 or so healthy bone marrow donors. At the time of sampling, all cohort members were nominally healthy, though unrecorded immune exposures were likely present. The donor tested CMV seronegative, placing the donor among the 350 or so seronegative members of the cohort. A peripheral blood sample was provided by each donor, and peripheral blood mononuclear cells were used for TCR beta sequencing. Genomic DNA was extracted from the blood cell samples with the Qiagen DNeasy Blood Extraction Kit. Here the chain combines TRBV5-8 and TRBJ2-7; 7 bases in the middle match TRBD2. The sequence derives from a man in his forties in good health and CMV-seronegative. Specimen: PBMCs. The CDR3 protein sequence reads: CASSFHGGISYEQYF. The nucleotide sequence reads as follows: TGTGCCAGCAGCTTTCACGGGGGGATCTCCTACGAGCAGTACTTC.